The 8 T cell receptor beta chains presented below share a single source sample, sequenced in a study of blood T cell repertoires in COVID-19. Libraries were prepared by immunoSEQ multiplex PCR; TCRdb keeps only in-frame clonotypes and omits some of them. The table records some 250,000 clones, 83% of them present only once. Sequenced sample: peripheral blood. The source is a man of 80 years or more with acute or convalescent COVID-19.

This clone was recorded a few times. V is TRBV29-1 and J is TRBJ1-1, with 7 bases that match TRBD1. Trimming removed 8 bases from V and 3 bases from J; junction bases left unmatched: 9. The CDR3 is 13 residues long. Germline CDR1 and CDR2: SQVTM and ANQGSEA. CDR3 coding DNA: TGCAGCACCGCAGGGGGTTGGGACACTGAAGCTTTCTTT. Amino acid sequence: CSTAGGWDTEAFF.

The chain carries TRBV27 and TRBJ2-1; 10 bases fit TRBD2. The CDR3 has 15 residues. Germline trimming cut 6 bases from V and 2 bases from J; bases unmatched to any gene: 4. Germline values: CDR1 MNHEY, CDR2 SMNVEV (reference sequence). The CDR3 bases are TGTGCCAGCAGCTCAGCGGGAGGGGCCTACAATGAGCAGTTCTTC. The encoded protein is CASSSAGGAYNEQFF.

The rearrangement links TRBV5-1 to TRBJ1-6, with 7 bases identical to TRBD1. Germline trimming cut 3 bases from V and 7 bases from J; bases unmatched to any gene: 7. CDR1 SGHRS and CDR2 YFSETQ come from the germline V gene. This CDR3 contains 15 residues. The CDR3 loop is CASSSGGTENSPLHF. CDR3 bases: TGCGCCAGCAGCTCAGGGGGGACGGAGAATTCACCCCTCCACTTT.

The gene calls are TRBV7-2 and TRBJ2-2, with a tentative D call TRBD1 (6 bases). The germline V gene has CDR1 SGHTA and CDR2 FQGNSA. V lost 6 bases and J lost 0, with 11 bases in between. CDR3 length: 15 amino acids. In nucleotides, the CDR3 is TGTGCCAGCAGGCGGACAGCTGCGAACACCGGGGAGCTGTTTTTT. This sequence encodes CASRRTAANTGELFF.

The CDR3 region is CASTMDRTDNYGYTF. In DNA, the CDR3 is TGTGCCAGCACAATGGACAGGACTGACAACTATGGCTACACCTTC. This sequence joins TRBV2 and TRBJ1-2, with 7 bases fitting TRBD1. CDR3 length equals 15 residues. V gave up 7 bases and J gave up 2 bases; unmatched junction bases: 10. In germline, CDR1 is SNHLY, CDR2 FYNNEI.

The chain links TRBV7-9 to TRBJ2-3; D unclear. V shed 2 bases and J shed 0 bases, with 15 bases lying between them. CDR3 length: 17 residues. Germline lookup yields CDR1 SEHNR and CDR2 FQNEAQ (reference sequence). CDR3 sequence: CASSLRGSSTSTDTQYF. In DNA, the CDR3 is TGTGCCAGCAGCTTACGTGGCAGTTCCACCAGCACAGATACGCAGTATTTT.

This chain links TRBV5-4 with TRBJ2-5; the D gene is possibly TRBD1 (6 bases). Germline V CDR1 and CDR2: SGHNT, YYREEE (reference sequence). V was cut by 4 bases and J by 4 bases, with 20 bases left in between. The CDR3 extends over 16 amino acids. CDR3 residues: CASSPRQGPIAETQYF. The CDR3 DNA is TGTGCCAGCAGCCCCCGGCAGGGGCCGATAGCAGAGACCCAGTACTTC.

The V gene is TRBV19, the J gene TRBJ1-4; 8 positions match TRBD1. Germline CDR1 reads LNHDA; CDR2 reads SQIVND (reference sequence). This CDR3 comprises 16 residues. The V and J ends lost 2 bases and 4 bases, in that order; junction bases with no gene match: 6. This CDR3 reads CASSINAGGHNEKLFF. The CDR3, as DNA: TGTGCCAGTAGTATAAACGCAGGGGGCCATAATGAAAAACTGTTTTTT.